The 17 T cell receptor beta chains below all came from one sample that was sequenced in a study of T-cell memory formation after mild COVID-19. TCRdb passed the 5' RACE reads through MiXCR, listing each CDR3 protein once. The profile covers under 400,000 distinct CDR3 sequences, with around 28% appearing a single time and less than 15% taken by the ten largest. The source material was PBMCs or a T cell subset sorted from them (not recorded which). The receptors derive from an adult woman who had mild COVID-19 (a few samples of this study predate the infection). Cell type and time point are not known.

V gene TRBV14 combines with J gene TRBJ2-2; D gene ambiguous. The germline V gene has CDR1 SGHDN and CDR2 FVKESK. Trimming pared 0 bases from V and 1 base from J, leaving 9 bases between. This CDR3 contains 16 residues. The DNA for the CDR3 is TGTGCCAGCAGCCAAGACATAGGGCAGAACACCGGGGAGCTGTTTTTT. Its translation: CASSQDIGQNTGELFF.

V is TRBV6-6 and J is TRBJ2-1; D may be TRBD2 (5 bases). This CDR3 spans 13 amino acids. The V end lost 1 base, the J end lost 9 bases, and 10 bases lay between the germline ends. From germline, CDR1 is MNHNY and CDR2 SVGAGI (reference sequence). The CDR3 loop is CASSYWTEGEQFF. The DNA of the CDR3 is TGTGCCAGCAGTTACTGGACCGAGGGTGAGCAGTTCTTC.

This clonotype was observed a few times. The chain joins TRBV29-1 to TRBJ2-5; a weak D match, TRBD1 (7 bases). V was pared by 1 base and J by 4 bases, with 16 bases between. Germline assignment: CDR1 SQVTM and CDR2 ANQGSEA. CDR3 length equals 15 residues. The DNA for the CDR3 is TGCAGCGTTGAAGGCTCAGGAGGGGGCGGAGAGACCCAGTACTTC. This sequence encodes CSVEGSGGGGETQYF. Filled out from reference TRBV29-1 and TRBJ2-5, the complete variable domain reads SAVISQKPSRDICQRGTSLTIQCQVDSQVTMMFWYRQQPGQSLTLIATANQGSEATYESGFVIDKFPISRPNLTFSTLTVSNMSPEDSSIYLCSVEGSGGGGETQYFGPGTRLLVL.

The chain is built from TRBV5-6 and TRBJ1-4; D remains unclear. Trimming shortened V by 4 bases and J by 4 bases, and 17 bases separated the two germline ends. Germline lookup yields CDR1 SGHDT and CDR2 YYEEEE. The CDR3 length is 16 residues. CDR3 sequence reads: CASSPLSRDYNEKLFF. The CDR3 nucleotides are TGTGCCAGCAGCCCCCTGAGTCGAGACTATAATGAAAAACTGTTTTTT.

V gene TRBV4-2 combines with J gene TRBJ1-5, with D possibly being TRBD1 (6 bases). CDR3 length: 15 amino acids. Deletions cut 4 bases from V and 5 bases from J, with 15 bases between. Germline-derived CDR1 and CDR2 are LGHNA and YNFKEQ. Here the CDR3 DNA reads TGTGCCAGCAGCCTGTCACAGGGAGTGGATCAGCCCCAGCATTTT. Residues: CASSLSQGVDQPQHF.

This clonotype has more than one count but fewer than ten. V usage is TRBV6-2 or TRBV6-3 and J usage is TRBJ1-2; maybe TRBD1 (5 bases). This CDR3 contains 13 residues. With 6 bases removed from V and 8 bases from J, the gap between germline ends came to 16 bases. In germline, CDR1 is MNHEY, CDR2 SVGEGT. Here the CDR3 reads CASRPGTPSGYTF. CDR3 bases: TGTGCCAGCAGACCCGGGACCCCGTCGGGCTACACCTTC.

The J gene is TRBJ2-3, the V gene TRBV5-1; a possible D gene is TRBD1 (6 bases). The length of the CDR3 is 13 residues. CDR1 is SGHRS, CDR2 YFSETQ, per germline. Between the trimmed V and J ends, which lost 1 base and 6 bases, there was a span of 9 bases. The CDR3 DNA reads as TGCGCCAGCAGCTTGAACAGGGTGGATACGCAGTATTTT. Protein: CASSLNRVDTQYF.

This clonotype showed up just a few times. The rearrangement links TRBV12-3 or TRBV12-4 to TRBJ2-4; D is unclear. There are 13 residues in the CDR3. V gave up 3 bases and J gave up 8 bases, with 11 bases separating them. The CDR3 DNA is TGTGCCAGCAGTTTGATAGACTCTGACATTCAGTACTTC. Its protein product is CASSLIDSDIQYF.

The V and J genes are TRBV29-1 and TRBJ1-2; possibly TRBD1 for D (5 bases). With 3 bases removed from V and 8 bases from J, the gap between germline ends came to 16 bases. The CDR3 runs 13 residues. The germline V gene has CDR1 SQVTM and CDR2 ANQGSEA. The DNA of the CDR3 is TGCAGCGTTGATGAAACGGCCGGGGGAGGCTACACCTTC. Translating gives CSVDETAGGGYTF. Full variable domain (missing parts from reference TRBV29-1 and TRBJ1-2): SAVISQKPSRDICQRGTSLTIQCQVDSQVTMMFWYRQQPGQSLTLIATANQGSEATYESGFVIDKFPISRPNLTFSTLTVSNMSPEDSSIYLCSVDETAGGGYTFGSGTRLTVV.

The chain uses TRBV7-9 and TRBJ1-2; possibly TRBD1 for D (5 bases). The CDR3 has 16 residues. V was trimmed by 7 bases and J by 8 bases, leaving 26 bases between them. Germline-derived CDR1 and CDR2 are SEHNR and FQNEAQ (reference sequence). In DNA form, the CDR3 reads TGTGCCAGCACCCTGGGGGAAAGGGTGCTGGATGAAGGCTACACCTTC. This encodes CASTLGERVLDEGYTF.

This chain links TRBV19 with TRBJ2-2; 9 bases are shared with TRBD2. This CDR3 comprises 16 residues. Per germline, CDR1 LNHDA and CDR2 SQIVND (reference sequence). V lost 3 bases and J lost 5; bases outside the gene matches: 7. CDR3 sequence reads: CASSIRGGAVTGELFF. The CDR3 region has the DNA TGTGCCAGTAGTATTCGCGGGGGGGCCGTTACCGGGGAGCTGTTTTTT. The full variable domain, completed using reference TRBV19 and TRBJ2-2, is DGGITQSPKYLFRKEGQNVTLSCEQNLNHDAMYWYRQDPGQGLRLIYYSQIVNDFQKGDIAEGYSVSREKKESFPLTVTSAQKNPTAFYLCASSIRGGAVTGELFFGEGSRLTVL.

This clonotype was detected only a few times. This chain connects TRBV4-1 to TRBJ2-5, with a tentative D call TRBD2 (6 bases). Trimming stripped 1 base from V and 0 bases from J, with 12 bases between. This CDR3 has 16 amino acids. The germline gives CDR1 MGHRA, CDR2 YSYEKL. The CDR3 nucleotides read TGCGCCAGCAGCCAAGGTTCGCGGGGCTACCAAGAGACCCAGTACTTC. This gives the protein CASSQGSRGYQETQYF.

Only a few counts were recorded for this clonotype. The chain is built from TRBV10-3 and TRBJ2-5; D is unclear. The CDR3 spans 11 residues. Germline-derived CDR1 and CDR2 are ENHRY and SYGVKD. Trimming took 0 bases from V and 5 from J, leaving 1 base between them. In DNA form, the CDR3 reads TGTGCCATCAGTGAGTCTGAGACCCAGTACTTC. This codes for CAISESETQYF.

The rearrangement uses TRBV5-1 and TRBJ2-7, with D tentatively TRBD1 or TRBD2 (6 bases each). There are 16 residues in the CDR3. V was cut by 0 bases and J by 0 bases, with 13 bases left in between. Germline CDR1 reads SGHRS; CDR2 reads YFSETQ. DNA of the CDR3: TGCGCCAGCAGCTTGGGGGGGGCAGATTCCTCCTACGAGCAGTACTTC. This encodes CASSLGGADSSYEQYF.

The chain joins TRBV7-2 to TRBJ2-7; 12 bases are a match to TRBD1. Trimming removed 5 bases from V and 0 bases from J; junction bases left unmatched: 11. CDR1 is SGHTA, CDR2 FQGNSA, per germline. The CDR3 extends over 18 amino acids. The DNA for the CDR3 is TGTGCCAGCAGCGCTCCGGGACAGGGGGCACTCCCCTCCTACGAGCAGTACTTC. Protein: CASSAPGQGALPSYEQYF.

The chain joins TRBV12-3 or TRBV12-4 to TRBJ1-1; D is unresolved. The CDR3 sequence is 12 residues long. Trimming stripped 5 bases from V and 10 bases from J, with 14 bases between. DNA of the CDR3: TGTGCCAGCAGTAGCGCCGGTGGGAGAGCTTTCTTT. It translates to CASSSAGGRAFF.

The DNA for the CDR3 is TGCGCCAGCAGCTTGTGGACAGGGGACAATGAGCAGTTCTTC. The encoded protein is CASSLWTGDNEQFF. The chain employs TRBV5-1 and TRBJ2-1; 9 positions agree with TRBD1. Germline CDR1 is SGHRS and CDR2 is YFSETQ. Unmatched junction bases numbered 1, after V lost 1 base and J lost 5 bases. The CDR3 covers 14 residues.